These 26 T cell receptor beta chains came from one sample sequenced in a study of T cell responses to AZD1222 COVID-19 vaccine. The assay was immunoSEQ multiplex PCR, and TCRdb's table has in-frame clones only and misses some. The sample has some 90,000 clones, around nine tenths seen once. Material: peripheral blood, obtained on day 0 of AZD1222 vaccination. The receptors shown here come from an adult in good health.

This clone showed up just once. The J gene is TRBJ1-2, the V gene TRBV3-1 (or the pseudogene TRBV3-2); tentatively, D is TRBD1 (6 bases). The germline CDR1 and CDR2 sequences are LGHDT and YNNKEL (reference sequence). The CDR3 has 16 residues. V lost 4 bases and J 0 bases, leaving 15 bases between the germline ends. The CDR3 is CASSRNTGRANYGYTF. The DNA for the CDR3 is TGTGCCAGCAGCCGTAATACAGGGCGGGCTAACTATGGCTACACCTTC.

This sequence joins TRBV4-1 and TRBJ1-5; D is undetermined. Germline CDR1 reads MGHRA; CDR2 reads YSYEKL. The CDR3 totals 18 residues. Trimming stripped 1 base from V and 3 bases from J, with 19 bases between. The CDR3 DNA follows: TGCGCCAGCAGCCAAGGCCGGGTTGGGAGGTGGTCCAATCAGCCCCAGCATTTT. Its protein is CASSQGRVGRWSNQPQHF.

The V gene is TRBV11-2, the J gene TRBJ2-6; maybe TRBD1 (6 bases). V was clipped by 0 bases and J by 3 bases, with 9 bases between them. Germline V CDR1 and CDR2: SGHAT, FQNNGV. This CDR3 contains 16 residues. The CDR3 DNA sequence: TGTGCCAGCAGCTTAGATAAGGGGGATGGGGCCAACGTCCTGACTTTC. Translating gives CASSLDKGDGANVLTF.

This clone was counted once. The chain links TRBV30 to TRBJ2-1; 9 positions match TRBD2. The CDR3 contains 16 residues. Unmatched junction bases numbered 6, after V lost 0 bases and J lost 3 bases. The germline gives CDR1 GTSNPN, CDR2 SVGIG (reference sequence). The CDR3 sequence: CAWSVPRLAVYNEQFF. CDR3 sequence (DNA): TGTGCCTGGAGTGTCCCCCGACTAGCGGTCTACAATGAGCAGTTCTTC.

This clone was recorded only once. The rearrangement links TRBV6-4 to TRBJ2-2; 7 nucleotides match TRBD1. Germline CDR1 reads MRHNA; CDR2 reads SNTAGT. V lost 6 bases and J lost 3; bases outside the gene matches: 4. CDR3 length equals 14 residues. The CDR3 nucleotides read TGTGCCAGCAGCCCCACAGGGGACACCGGGGAGCTGTTTTTT. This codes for CASSPTGDTGELFF.

The CDR3 DNA follows: TGTGCCAGCAGCCCCTGGGAGCGGGGGGGCCGAGAGACCCAGTACTTC. It is translated as CASSPWERGGRETQYF. J is TRBJ2-5 and V is TRBV3-1 (or the pseudogene TRBV3-2); 10 bases line up with TRBD2. The trim removed 4 bases at V and 4 bases at J, leaving 9 bases unmatched. Germline CDR1 and CDR2: LGHDT and YNNKEL (reference sequence). This CDR3 is 16 amino acids long.

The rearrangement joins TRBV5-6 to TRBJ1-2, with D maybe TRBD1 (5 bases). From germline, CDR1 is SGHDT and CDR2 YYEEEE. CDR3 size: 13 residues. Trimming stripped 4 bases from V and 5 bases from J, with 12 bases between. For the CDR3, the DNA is TGTGCCAGCAGCCCCGGGACGGCGTATGGCTACACCTTC. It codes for CASSPGTAYGYTF. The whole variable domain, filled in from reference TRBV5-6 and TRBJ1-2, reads DAGVTQSPTHLIKTRGQQVTLRCSPKSGHDTVSWYQQALGQGPQFIFQYYEEEERQRGNFPDRFSGHQFPNYSSELNVNALLLGDSALYLCASSPGTAYGYTFGSGTRLTVV.

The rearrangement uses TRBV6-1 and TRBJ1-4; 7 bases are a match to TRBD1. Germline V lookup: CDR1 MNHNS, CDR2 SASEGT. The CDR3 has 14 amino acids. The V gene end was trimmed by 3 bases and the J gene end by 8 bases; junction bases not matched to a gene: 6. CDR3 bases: TGTGCCAGCAGTGACCGACAGGGTCGGGAAAAACTGTTTTTT. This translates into CASSDRQGREKLFF.

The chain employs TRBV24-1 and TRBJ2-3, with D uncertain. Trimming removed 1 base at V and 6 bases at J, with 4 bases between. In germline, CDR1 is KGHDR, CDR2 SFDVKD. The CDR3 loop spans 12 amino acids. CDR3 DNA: TGTGCCACCAGTGATTTTTGGGATACGCAGTATTTT. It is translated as CATSDFWDTQYF.

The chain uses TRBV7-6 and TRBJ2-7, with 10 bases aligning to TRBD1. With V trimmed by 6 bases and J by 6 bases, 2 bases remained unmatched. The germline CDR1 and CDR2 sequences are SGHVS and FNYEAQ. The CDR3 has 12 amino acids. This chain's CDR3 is CASSWDRGEQYF. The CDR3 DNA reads TGTGCCAGCAGTTGGGACAGGGGCGAGCAGTACTTC.

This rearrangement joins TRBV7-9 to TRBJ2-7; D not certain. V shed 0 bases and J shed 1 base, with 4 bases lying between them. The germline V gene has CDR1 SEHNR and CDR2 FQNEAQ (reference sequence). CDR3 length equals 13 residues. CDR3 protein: CASSLADSYEQYF. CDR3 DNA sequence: TGTGCCAGCAGCTTAGCAGATTCCTACGAGCAGTACTTC.

The CDR3 loop reads CASSKSRQTKETQYF. The DNA of the CDR3 is TGTGCCAGCAGTAAATCCCGACAGACCAAAGAGACCCAGTACTTC. The chain links TRBV6-5 to TRBJ2-5; D is perhaps TRBD1 (5 bases). With 5 bases removed from V and 3 bases from J, the gap between germline ends came to 16 bases. Germline V CDR1 and CDR2: MNHEY, SVGAGI. CDR3 length: 15 residues.

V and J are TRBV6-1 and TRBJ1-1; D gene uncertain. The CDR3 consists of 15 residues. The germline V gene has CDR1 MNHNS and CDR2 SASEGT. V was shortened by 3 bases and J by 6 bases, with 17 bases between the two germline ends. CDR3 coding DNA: TGTGCCAGCAGTGAGTTTCCAGGTCGCGGGGCTGAAGCTTTCTTT. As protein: CASSEFPGRGAEAFF.

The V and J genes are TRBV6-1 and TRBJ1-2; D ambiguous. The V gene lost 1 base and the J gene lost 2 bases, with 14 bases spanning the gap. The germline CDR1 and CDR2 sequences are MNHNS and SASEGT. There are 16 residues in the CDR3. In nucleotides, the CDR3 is TGTGCCAGCAGTGAAGATGGGAGGGCCCCAAACTATGGCTACACCTTC. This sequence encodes CASSEDGRAPNYGYTF.

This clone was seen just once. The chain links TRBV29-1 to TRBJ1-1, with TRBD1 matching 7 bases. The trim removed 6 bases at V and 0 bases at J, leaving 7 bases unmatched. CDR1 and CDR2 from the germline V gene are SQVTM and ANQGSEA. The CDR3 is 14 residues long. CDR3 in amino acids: CSVATGTMNTEAFF. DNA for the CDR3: TGCAGCGTGGCGACAGGGACCATGAACACTGAAGCTTTCTTT.

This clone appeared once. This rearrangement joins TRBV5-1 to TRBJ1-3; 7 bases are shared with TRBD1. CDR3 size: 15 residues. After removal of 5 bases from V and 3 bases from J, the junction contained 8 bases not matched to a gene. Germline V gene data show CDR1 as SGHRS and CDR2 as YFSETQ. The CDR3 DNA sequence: TGCGCCAGCAGTTTCCGACAGGGCGGTGGAAACACCATATATTTT. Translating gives CASSFRQGGGNTIYF.

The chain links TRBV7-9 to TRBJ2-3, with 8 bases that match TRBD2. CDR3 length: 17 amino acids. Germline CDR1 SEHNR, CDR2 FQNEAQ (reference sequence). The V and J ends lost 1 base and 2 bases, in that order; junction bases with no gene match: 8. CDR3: CASSLDTRGGYTDTQYF. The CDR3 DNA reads TGTGCCAGCAGCTTAGATACACGGGGGGGTTACACAGATACGCAGTATTTT.

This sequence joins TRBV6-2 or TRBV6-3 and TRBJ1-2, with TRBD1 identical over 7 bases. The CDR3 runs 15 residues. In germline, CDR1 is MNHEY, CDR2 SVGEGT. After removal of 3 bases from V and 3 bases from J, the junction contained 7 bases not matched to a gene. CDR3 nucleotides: TGTGCCAGCAGTTATACGGGACAGCCCCACTATGGCTACACCTTC. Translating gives CASSYTGQPHYGYTF.

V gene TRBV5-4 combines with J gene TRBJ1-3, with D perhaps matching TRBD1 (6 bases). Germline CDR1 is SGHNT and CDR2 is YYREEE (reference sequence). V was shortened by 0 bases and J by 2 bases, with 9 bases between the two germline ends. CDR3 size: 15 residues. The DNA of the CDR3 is TGTGCCAGCAGCTTGGTCGGGGGGCCTGGAAACACCATATATTTT. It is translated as CASSLVGGPGNTIYF.

CDR3 protein: CASSVYRTSEQYF. CDR3 coding DNA: TGTGCCAGCAGCGTCTACAGGACCTCAGAGCAGTACTTC. This chain uses TRBV9 with TRBJ2-7, with D possibly being TRBD1 (5 bases). V was clipped by 2 bases and J by 7 bases, with 13 bases between them. This CDR3 is 13 amino acids long. Germline CDR1 reads SGDLS; CDR2 reads YYNGEE.

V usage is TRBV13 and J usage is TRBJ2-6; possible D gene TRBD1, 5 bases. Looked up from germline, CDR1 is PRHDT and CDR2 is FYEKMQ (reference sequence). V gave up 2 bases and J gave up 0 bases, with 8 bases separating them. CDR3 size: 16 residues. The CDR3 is CASSLQGSSGANVLTF. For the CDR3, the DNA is TGTGCCAGCAGCTTACAGGGATCCTCTGGGGCCAACGTCCTGACTTTC.

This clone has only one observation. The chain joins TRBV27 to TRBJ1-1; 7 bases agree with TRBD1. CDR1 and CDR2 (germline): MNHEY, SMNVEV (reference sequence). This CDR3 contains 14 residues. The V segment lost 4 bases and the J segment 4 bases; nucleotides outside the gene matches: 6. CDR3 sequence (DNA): TGTGCCAGCAGTTGGGTTCAGGGGGGCACTGAAGCTTTCTTT. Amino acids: CASSWVQGGTEAFF.

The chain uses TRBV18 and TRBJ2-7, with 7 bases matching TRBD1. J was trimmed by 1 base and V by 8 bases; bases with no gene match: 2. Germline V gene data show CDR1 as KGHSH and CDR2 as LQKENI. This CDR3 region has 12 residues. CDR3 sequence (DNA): TGTGCCAGCCAGGGACAGTCCTACGAGCAGTACTTC. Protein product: CASQGQSYEQYF. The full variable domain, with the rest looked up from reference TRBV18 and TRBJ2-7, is NAGVMQNPRHLVRRRGQEARLRCSPMKGHSHVYWYRQLPEEGLKFMVYLQKENIIDESGMPKERFSAEFPKEGPSILRIQQVVRGDSAAYFCASQGQSYEQYFGPGTRLTVT.

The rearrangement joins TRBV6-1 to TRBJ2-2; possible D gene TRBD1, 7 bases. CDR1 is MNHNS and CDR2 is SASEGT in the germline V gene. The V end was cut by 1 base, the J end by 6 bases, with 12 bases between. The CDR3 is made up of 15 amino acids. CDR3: CASSEGRGQAGELFF. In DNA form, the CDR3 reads TGTGCCAGCAGTGAAGGGAGGGGGCAAGCCGGGGAGCTGTTTTTT.

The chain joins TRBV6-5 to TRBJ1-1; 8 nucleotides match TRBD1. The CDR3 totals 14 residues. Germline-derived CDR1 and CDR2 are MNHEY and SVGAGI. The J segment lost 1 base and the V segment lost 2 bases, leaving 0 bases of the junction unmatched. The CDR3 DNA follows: TGTGCCAGCAGTTACCAGGGGGCGAACACTGAAGCTTTCTTT. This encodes CASSYQGANTEAFF.

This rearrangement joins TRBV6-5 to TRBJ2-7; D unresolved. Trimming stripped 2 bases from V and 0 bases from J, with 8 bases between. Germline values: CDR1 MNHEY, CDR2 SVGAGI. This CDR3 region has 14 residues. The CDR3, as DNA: TGTGCCAGCAGTTACGGAAGAAGCTCCTACGAGCAGTACTTC. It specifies CASSYGRSSYEQYF.